Listed below are T cell receptor beta chains from one sample, sequenced in a study of T cells after yellow fever vaccination. TCRdb redid the calling of the 5' RACE reads with MiXCR, one entry per CDR3 protein. Of about 550,000 distinct CDR3 sequences listed, about a fifth are singletons. The material was PBMCs, obtained 15 days after the yellow fever booster vaccination. The receptors stem from a man aged 25-45 years who received the YFV17D yellow fever vaccine. Each CDR3 is given with its conserved first and last residue. D genes are given only for firm matches. Expanded clones get a size class; other rows say once, few or many, or leave the size out.

few TRBJ2-5 . TRBV7-2 TGTGCCAGCAGCATGACCCGGGACAACCAAGAGACCCAGTACTTC CASSMTRDNQETQYF
. TRBJ1-5 . TRBV6-1 TGTGCCAGCAGTACGACCAGGGGCGGACAGCCCCAGCATTTT CASSTTRGGQPQHF
. TRBJ1-2 . TRBV4-3 TGCGCCAGCAGCCATTCCGCAGTCAACTATGGCTACACCTTC CASSHSAVNYGYTF
. TRBJ2-1 . TRBV12-3/TRBV12-4 TGTGCCAGCAGTTTTGCCGGAGGGAGGTACAATGAGCAGTTCTTC CASSFAGGRYNEQFF
few TRBJ2-7 . TRBV19 TGTGCCAGTAGTTGGAGTAATGAACCCTACGAGCAGTACTTC CASSWSNEPYEQYF
few TRBJ2-1 TRBD2 TRBV24-1 TGTGCCACCGGCCCTAGCGGGAGCCTCGGGCAGTTCTTC CATGPSGSLGQFF
few TRBJ1-2 . TRBV7-9 TGTGCCAGCAGCTTAGAGGGGGGATCTAACTATGGCTACACCTTC CASSLEGGSNYGYTF
. TRBJ1-1 . TRBV20-1 TGCAGTGCTTACAGGGACACTGAAGCTTTCTTT CSAYRDTEAFF
. TRBJ2-7 TRBD2 TRBV12-3/TRBV12-4 TGTGCCAGCAGCCCTAAGAGACTAGCGGCACAGTACTTC CASSPKRLAAQYF
many TRBJ2-7 . TRBV4-3 TGCGCCAGCAGCCAAGGGGGGGCCTACGAGCAGTACTTC CASSQGGAYEQYF
. TRBJ1-5 . TRBV20-1 TGCAGTGCTCTAGCCCCTTCCCGCAATCAGCCCCAGCATTTT CSALAPSRNQPQHF
. TRBJ2-7 . TRBV21-1 TGTGCCAGCAGCACCCCTAGCGGGAGCGGATACGAGCAGTACTTC CASSTPSGSGYEQYF
few TRBJ1-2 TRBD1 TRBV4-3 TGCGCCAGCAGCCAAGAGGGTGCAGGGGGCGCCGGCTATGGCTACACCTTC CASSQEGAGGAGYGYTF
few TRBJ2-1 TRBD2 TRBV5-4 TGTGCCAGCAGCTCCCCTAGCGGGAGGGAAAATGAGCAGTTCTTC CASSSPSGRENEQFF
. TRBJ1-6 . TRBV20-1 TGCAGTGCTAGTCCGGGGTATTCACCCCTCCACTTT CSASPGYSPLHF
few TRBJ2-7 . TRBV20-1 TGCAGTGCAAAGTCGACAGTTGCATACGAGCAGTACTTC CSAKSTVAYEQYF
. TRBJ2-2 . TRBV7-9 TGTGCCAGCAGCCCCCGAGGTGTCGGGGTTCTAACCGGGGAGCTGTTTTTT CASSPRGVGVLTGELFF
. TRBJ2-2 . TRBV9 TGTGCCAGCAGCGGGCCACAGCCGACCACCGGGGAGCTGTTTTTT CASSGPQPTTGELFF
. TRBJ2-2 . TRBV10-3 TGTGCCATCAGTGAGGACCGGGGGTTGAACACCGGGGAGCTGTTTTTT CAISEDRGLNTGELFF
. TRBJ2-5 TRBD1 TRBV24-1 TGTGCCACCAGTGATTTGCAGTCAGGGGGAAAAGAGACCCAGTACTTC CATSDLQSGGKETQYF
. TRBJ1-1 . TRBV4-3 TGCGCCAGCAGCCAAGGTACCACCGTCGGACTGATCACTGAAGCTTTCTTT CASSQGTTVGLITEAFF
. TRBJ2-2 TRBD1 TRBV6-2/TRBV6-3 TGTGCCAGCAGTTCTAGGGGGCTCGGCACCGGGGAGCTGTTTTTT CASSSRGLGTGELFF
many TRBJ2-4 TRBD2 TRBV4-3 TGCGCCAGCAGCCCTAGCGGGAGAGGTGACATTCAGTACTTC CASSPSGRGDIQYF
. TRBJ2-3 . TRBV7-2 TGTGCCAGCAGCCTAGACTACCACGCAGATACGCAGTATTTT CASSLDYHADTQYF
. TRBJ2-2 . TRBV24-1 TGTGCCACCAGTGATACCCGACGGGGCGTCGGGGAGCTGTTTTTT CATSDTRRGVGELFF
. TRBJ2-2 TRBD2 TRBV15 TGTGCCACCAGCATCCGCCAGCGGGGGGCCGGGGAGCTGTTTTTT CATSIRQRGAGELFF
few TRBJ2-7 TRBD1 TRBV27 TGTGCCAGCAGCCGGGGACAGGGGAGGTTGTATGGCTACGAGCAGTACTTC CASSRGQGRLYGYEQYF
. TRBJ2-1 . TRBV6-1 TGTGCCGCCCAAAGGGCAGGGGAAAGAAATGAGCAGTTCTTC CAAQRAGERNEQFF
few TRBJ1-2 . TRBV7-9 TGTGCCAGCAGCTTCCATTCTTATAATGGCTACACCTTC CASSFHSYNGYTF
few TRBJ1-2 TRBD1 TRBV7-8 TGTGCCAGCAGCTTAGAACAGGGGGTTGCGGATGGCTACACCTTC CASSLEQGVADGYTF
. TRBJ2-3 . TRBV7-2 TGTGCCAGCAGCCCACTCGAGCGGACGCAGTATTTT CASSPLERTQYF
. TRBJ2-3 TRBD2 TRBV18 TGTGCCAGCTCACCACCGCTAGCGGGAGGCACAGATACGCAGTATTTT CASSPPLAGGTDTQYF
. TRBJ2-3 . TRBV20-1 TGCAGTGCTTTCCGGAAGTGGGACACAGATACGCAGTATTTT CSAFRKWDTDTQYF
. TRBJ2-5 TRBD1 TRBV7-2 TGTGCCAGCAGCCCTACCTTGACAGGGCGGACCCAGTACTTC CASSPTLTGRTQYF